Each of the 18 T cell receptor beta chains below was sequenced from the same sample in a study of blood T cells in healthy people across ages. The use of a sample-barcoded 5' primer and a J-beta primer mix characterized a second PCR of roughly 7 to 11 cycles. TCRdb independently ran MiXCR on the 5' RACE reads; one entry per CDR3 protein. Counted here are about 1,500,000 distinct CDR3 sequences, roughly 40% occurring once; the ten biggest clones make up roughly 7.9%. The sequenced sample was blood. The receptors originated from a woman younger than 35 in good health.

The rearrangement uses TRBV9 and TRBJ1-4; D is ambiguous. CDR3 length: 16 residues. Germline loops: CDR1 SGDLS, CDR2 YYNGEE. V lost 0 bases and J lost 4, with 13 bases in between. The CDR3 region is CASSVEGGRYNEKLFF. CDR3 bases: TGTGCCAGCAGCGTAGAGGGAGGAAGGTATAATGAAAAACTGTTTTTT.

This clonotype was counted between two and nine times. The chain combines TRBV12-3 or TRBV12-4 with TRBJ2-5; D is unclear. The CDR3 loop spans 13 amino acids. V lost 5 bases, J lost 11 bases, and 18 bases lay in between. In DNA, the CDR3 is TGTGCCAGCAGTGTACGCCTAAACAATGAGCAGTACTTC. This sequence encodes CASSVRLNNEQYF.

This clonotype was recorded many times. This chain links TRBV5-1 with TRBJ2-7, with D possibly TRBD1 on 5 matching bases. Germline-derived CDR1 and CDR2 are SGHRS and YFSETQ. Between the trimmed V and J ends, which lost 0 bases and 0 bases, there was a span of 10 bases. CDR3 length: 15 amino acids. The CDR3 sequence is CASSLGQGISYEQYF. The DNA for the CDR3 is TGCGCCAGCAGCTTGGGGCAGGGAATCTCCTACGAGCAGTACTTC.

The chain is built from TRBV28 and TRBJ1-3, with D hard to call. The V end was cut by 6 bases, the J end by 4 bases, with 4 bases between. The CDR3 length is 11 residues. Germline assignment: CDR1 MDHEN and CDR2 SYDVKM. The CDR3 loop is CASRHGNTIYF. In DNA, the CDR3 is TGTGCCAGCAGACACGGAAACACCATATATTTT.

The chain recombines TRBV11-2 with TRBJ1-1, with D perhaps matching TRBD1 (6 bases). Trimming left V 5 bases short and J 5 bases short, with 12 bases between. This CDR3 is 13 amino acids long. Germline assignment: CDR1 SGHAT and CDR2 FQNNGV. The CDR3 coding sequence is TGTGCCAGCAGCGGGGGGGCCAAGACTGAAGCTTTCTTT. It specifies CASSGGAKTEAFF.

This clonotype was detected only a few times. The gene calls are TRBV7-2 and TRBJ2-3, with D unresolved. The CDR3 loop spans 13 amino acids. Trimming removed 6 bases at V and 2 bases at J, with 9 bases between. CDR1 SGHTA and CDR2 FQGNSA come from the germline V gene. The CDR3, as DNA: TGTGCCAGCAGAGCCCCCACCACAGATACGCAGTATTTT. This encodes CASRAPTTDTQYF.

The J gene is TRBJ2-7, the V gene TRBV20-1, with 7 bases lining up with TRBD2. CDR1 is DFQATT and CDR2 is SNEGSKA in the germline V gene (reference sequence). V lost 4 bases to trimming and J lost 5 bases; unmatched junction nucleotides: 5. This CDR3 region has 12 residues. CDR3 sequence (DNA): TGCAGTGCTACGCGGGAGATCCACGAGCAGTACTTC. It yields the protein CSATREIHEQYF.

V usage is TRBV6-5 and J usage is TRBJ1-6, with a tentative D call TRBD1 (5 bases). Trimming took 0 bases from V and 0 from J, leaving 9 bases between them. CDR3 length: 17 amino acids. The V gene's germline CDR1 is MNHEY and CDR2 SVGAGI. The CDR3 region is CASSYSKDSSYNSPLHF. The CDR3 DNA reads TGTGCCAGCAGTTACTCGAAAGACAGCTCCTATAATTCACCCCTCCACTTT.

V usage is TRBV28 and J usage is TRBJ1-2, with D hard to call. There are 11 residues in the CDR3. Germline assignment: CDR1 MDHEN and CDR2 SYDVKM. The V end was cut by 6 bases, the J end by 8 bases, with 10 bases between. CDR3 amino acids: CASRPLMGYTF. The CDR3 nucleotides are TGTGCCAGCAGACCTCTGATGGGCTACACCTTC.

The chain joins TRBV19 to TRBJ2-7; D is tentatively TRBD1 or TRBD2 (5 bases each). The CDR3 covers 14 residues. Germline V gene sequence: CDR1 LNHDA, CDR2 SQIVND (reference sequence). The V gene lost 4 bases and the J gene lost 2 bases, with 12 bases spanning the gap. The CDR3 is CASSTTRGPYEQYF. CDR3 sequence (DNA): TGTGCCAGTAGTACGACCCGGGGCCCCTACGAGCAGTACTTC.

This clonotype was recorded a few times. The chain recombines TRBV29-1 with TRBJ1-2; 9 nucleotides align to TRBD1. Germline CDR1 is SQVTM and CDR2 is ANQGSEA. The CDR3 spans 11 residues. Here the CDR3 reads CSITGGDGYTF. The CDR3 DNA follows: TGCAGTATTACAGGGGGCGATGGCTACACCTTC. Based on the CDR3 plus reference TRBV29-1 and TRBJ1-2, the full variable domain is SAVISQKPSRDICQRGTSLTIQCQVDSQVTMMFWYRQQPGQSLTLIATANQGSEATYESGFVIDKFPISRPNLTFSTLTVSNMSPEDSSIYLCSITGGDGYTFGSGTRLTVV.

The J gene is TRBJ2-3, the V gene TRBV20-1, with 8 bases matching TRBD2. CDR1 and CDR2 (germline): DFQATT, SNEGSKA (reference sequence). This CDR3 has 17 amino acids. With V trimmed by 5 bases and J by 0 bases, 13 bases remained unmatched. The CDR3 nucleotides read TGCAGTGCTTCTTTTAGCGGGACCCTTCTTAGCACAGATACGCAGTATTTT. It translates to CSASFSGTLLSTDTQYF.

This clonotype occurred many times. The rearrangement links TRBV29-1 to TRBJ2-5, with TRBD1 as a possible D gene (5 bases). Between the trimmed V and J ends, which lost 7 bases and 0 bases, there was a span of 9 bases. Germline V gene lookup returns CDR1 SQVTM and CDR2 ANQGSEA. The CDR3 extends over 12 amino acids. CDR3 loop: CSGLDNQETQYF. Written as DNA, the CDR3 is TGCAGCGGGCTGGACAACCAAGAGACCCAGTACTTC.

The V gene is TRBV21-1, the J gene TRBJ1-5; whether TRBD1, the table's D call, matches the DNA was not checked. TRBV21-1 counts as a pseudogene. The CDR3 is 14 residues long. The CDR3, as DNA: TGTGCCAGCAGCAAATGGGACGCCGGTCAGCCCCAGCATTTT. Its protein is CASSKWDAGQPQHF.

This clonotype was seen a handful of times. The chain combines TRBV28 with TRBJ1-2; D not certain. Deletions cut 3 bases from V and 5 bases from J, with 13 bases between. CDR1 is MDHEN and CDR2 is SYDVKM in the germline V gene. This CDR3 region has 14 residues. In nucleotides, the CDR3 is TGTGCCAGCAGTTTTTCGGTGGGGATTTATGGCTACACCTTC. Translation gives CASSFSVGIYGYTF.

The chain employs TRBV12-5 and TRBJ2-2; D is unresolved. Germline CDR1 LGHNT, CDR2 FRNRAP. V was shortened by 0 bases and J by 1 base, with 9 bases between the two germline ends. This CDR3 spans 16 amino acids. Written as DNA, the CDR3 is TGTGCTAGTGGTTTGGTAGTGTCTCAGAACACCGGGGAGCTGTTTTTT. It specifies CASGLVVSQNTGELFF. The full variable domain, with the rest looked up from reference TRBV12-5 and TRBJ2-2, is DARVTQTPRHKVTEMGQEVTMRCQPILGHNTVFWYRQTMMQGLELLAYFRNRAPLDDSGMPKDRFSAEMPDATLATLKIQPSEPRDSAVYFCASGLVVSQNTGELFFGEGSRLTVL.

This clonotype was seen more than once but under ten times. The rearrangement uses TRBV11-2 and TRBJ2-3; no firm D call. V lost 5 bases and J 2 bases, leaving 17 bases between the germline ends. CDR1 and CDR2 from the germline V gene are SGHAT and FQNNGV. The CDR3 spans 16 residues. The CDR3 nucleotides read TGTGCCAGCAGCCCCCCCCGGGCTATCATCACAGATACGCAGTATTTT. Encoded protein: CASSPPRAIITDTQYF.

The chain joins TRBV20-1 to TRBJ1-6; D remains unclear. This CDR3 has 16 residues. The germline V and J ends were trimmed by 6 bases and 0 bases, with 15 bases remaining between them. Germline V gene lookup returns CDR1 DFQATT and CDR2 SNEGSKA (reference sequence). The CDR3 reads CSARPPGISYNSPLHF. In nucleotides, the CDR3 is TGCAGTGCGAGACCCCCCGGAATCTCCTATAATTCACCCCTCCACTTT.